Following are 23 T cell receptor beta chains from one sample sequenced in a study of tissue T cells after allogeneic stem cell transplantation. The repertoire was sequenced with immunoSEQ multiplex PCR; TCRdb's copy has only in-frame clones and lacks some. In the table there are 600 to 850 clones, around half of which are singletons. The sample was blood, taken at autopsy. The receptors here all came from a male patient older than 55 with steroid-refractory graft-versus-host disease after an allogeneic stem cell transplant. The graft donor may account for some of the T cells.

The gene calls are TRBV18 and TRBJ2-7; 8 nucleotides agree with TRBD2. CDR3 size: 14 residues. Germline CDR1 is KGHSH and CDR2 is LQKENI. Trimming cost V 7 bases and J 4 bases; bases outside gene matches: 9. This CDR3 reads CASLPAGGGYEQYF. The CDR3 nucleotides read TGTGCCAGCTTACCTGCGGGAGGAGGGTACGAGCAGTACTTC.

In DNA form, the CDR3 reads TGTGCCAGTAGTATTGGTGGGGGCACTGAAGCTTTCTTT. Residues: CASSIGGGTEAFF. This chain links TRBV19 with TRBJ1-1, with D maybe TRBD1 (5 bases). Germline CDR1 and CDR2: LNHDA and SQIVND (reference sequence). The CDR3 runs 13 residues. Trimming cost V 3 bases and J 4 bases, with 9 bases left between them.

The chain carries TRBV9 and TRBJ2-2, with 10 bases aligning to TRBD2. CDR3 size: 15 residues. V was pared by 6 bases and J by 10 bases, with 12 bases of the junction left unmatched. Germline V CDR1 and CDR2: SGDLS, YYNGEE. The CDR3 protein is CASKPNPGTSEELFF. The CDR3 DNA reads TGTGCCAGCAAGCCCAACCCCGGGACTAGCGAGGAGCTGTTTTTT.

By sample fraction, this clone is medium-sized. The V call is TRBV5-6, the J call TRBJ2-5, with 8 bases identical to TRBD2. The CDR3 is 15 amino acids. Trimming cost V 4 bases and J 4 bases; bases outside gene matches: 9. Per germline, CDR1 SGHDT and CDR2 YYEEEE. The CDR3 protein is CASSGVAGGGETQYF. CDR3 nucleotides: TGTGCCAGCAGCGGGGTGGCCGGGGGGGGAGAGACCCAGTACTTC.

The V gene is TRBV11-2, the J gene TRBJ2-7, with D perhaps assigned TRBD1 or TRBD2 (5 bases each). Per the germline V gene, CDR1 is SGHAT and CDR2 is FQNNGV. The CDR3 loop spans 13 amino acids. The germline V and J ends were trimmed by 3 bases and 2 bases, with 8 bases remaining between them. The CDR3 region has the DNA TGTGCCAGCAGCTTTGGGGGTCCCTACGAGCAGTACTTC. Amino acids: CASSFGGPYEQYF.

This clone is large by share. Sequence at one end of the junction differs from germline and may be a read error. The V gene is TRBV4-2, the J gene TRBJ2-1, with unresolved D. The CDR3 is 12 residues long. Germline CDR1 and CDR2: LGHNA and YNFKEQ. The CDR3 is CASSHSDNEQFF. DNA of the CDR3: TGTGCCAGCAGCCACTCCGACAATGAGCAGTTCTTC.

In its sample, this clone was seen a few times. The V and J genes are TRBV11-2 and TRBJ2-2; D might be TRBD1 (5 bases). Trimming removed 5 bases at V and 4 bases at J, with 14 bases between. Germline-derived CDR1 and CDR2 are SGHAT and FQNNGV. The CDR3 has 15 residues. CDR3 DNA sequence: TGTGCCAGCAGCCCCAGGGTAACGAGCACCGGGGAGCTGTTTTTT. This codes for CASSPRVTSTGELFF.

This clone turned up a few times. The chain employs TRBV10-1 and TRBJ2-4; 10 bases fit TRBD1. This CDR3 comprises 16 residues. The germline V gene encodes CDR1 WNHNN and CDR2 SYGVQD (reference sequence). J gave up 1 base and V 6 bases, and 6 bases lay outside the gene matches. The CDR3 protein is CASRGTGVSAKNIQYF. In DNA, the CDR3 is TGCGCCAGCAGGGGGACAGGGGTTTCGGCCAAAAACATTCAGTACTTC.

V gene TRBV11-2 combines with J gene TRBJ1-4; possible D gene TRBD1, 5 bases. The CDR3 loop spans 15 amino acids. V dropped 4 bases and J dropped 7 bases, with 16 bases sitting between them. Germline CDR1 and CDR2: SGHAT and FQNNGV. The CDR3 spells CASSSREGTGEKLFF. The CDR3 region has the DNA TGTGCCAGCAGCTCGCGAGAGGGGACTGGTGAAAAACTGTTTTTT. Combining the CDR3 with reference TRBV11-2 and TRBJ1-4 gives the whole variable domain EAGVAQSPRYKIIEKRQSVAFWCNPISGHATLYWYQQILGQGPKLLIQFQNNGVVDDSQLPKDRFSAERLKGVDSTLKIQPAKLEDSAVYLCASSSREGTGEKLFFGSGTQLSVL.

The chain couples TRBV24-1 to TRBJ2-1, with D hard to call. Germline V gene sequence: CDR1 KGHDR, CDR2 SFDVKD. The ends were cut back, 2 bases at V and 6 bases at J, with 1 base in the middle. The CDR3 has 11 residues. The CDR3 here is CATSDSNEQFF. CDR3 coding DNA: TGTGCCACCAGTGATTCCAATGAGCAGTTCTTC.

The V and J genes are TRBV6-5 and TRBJ2-5; 10 nucleotides match TRBD2. V trimming: 8 bases; J trimming: 2 bases; junction bases outside the gene matches: 2. There are 13 residues in the CDR3. Germline CDR1 MNHEY, CDR2 SVGAGI. CDR3 nucleotides: TGTGCCAGCGGAGCGGGGGGGCAAGAGACCCAGTACTTC. It encodes CASGAGGQETQYF.

J is TRBJ2-5 and V is TRBV5-6, with 8 nucleotides matching TRBD2. CDR3 length: 15 amino acids. Unmatched junction bases numbered 15, after V lost 10 bases and J lost 4 bases. Germline V CDR1 and CDR2: SGHDT, YYEEEE. CDR3 sequence (DNA): TGTGCCCGCTGGTGGGGGGCCGGGGGGGGAGAGACCCAGTACTTC. Its translation is CARWWGAGGGETQYF. Complete variable domain (other parts from reference TRBV5-6 and TRBJ2-5): DAGVTQSPTHLIKTRGQQVTLRCSPKSGHDTVSWYQQALGQGPQFIFQYYEEEERQRGNFPDRFSGHQFPNYSSELNVNALLLGDSALYLCARWWGAGGGETQYFGPGTRLLVL.

This clone was counted between two and nine times. The rearrangement uses TRBV7-9 and TRBJ1-1; D gene ambiguous. CDR1 is SEHNR, CDR2 FQNEAQ, per germline (reference sequence). Trimming took 1 base from V and 0 from J, leaving 3 bases between them. The CDR3 loop spans 13 amino acids. For the CDR3, the DNA is TGTGCCAGCAGCTTAGAGGTGAACACTGAAGCTTTCTTT. Protein: CASSLEVNTEAFF.

This clone appeared a few times. The rearrangement uses TRBV27 and TRBJ2-1; TRBD1 agrees at 8 bases. Trimming cost V 2 bases and J 5 bases; bases outside gene matches: 8. CDR3 length: 16 residues. From germline, CDR1 is MNHEY and CDR2 SMNVEV (reference sequence). This chain's CDR3 is CASSLGDRITNNEQFF. CDR3 DNA sequence: TGTGCCAGCAGTTTAGGGGACAGGATTACTAACAATGAGCAGTTCTTC.

The chain combines TRBV4-3 with TRBJ1-6, with D perhaps matching TRBD1 (6 bases). From germline, CDR1 is LGHNA and CDR2 YSLEER. The CDR3 is 15 amino acids. V was shortened by 0 bases and J by 9 bases, with 12 bases between the two germline ends. This chain's CDR3 is CASSQDGGDGSPLHF. The CDR3 bases are TGCGCCAGCAGCCAAGATGGGGGCGACGGTTCACCCCTCCACTTT.

The J gene is TRBJ1-5, the V gene TRBV12-3 or TRBV12-4, with D unclear. V was trimmed by 7 bases and J by 5 bases, leaving 12 bases between them. This CDR3 contains 13 residues. The CDR3 reads CASTKWEDQPQHF. Here the CDR3 DNA reads TGTGCCAGCACAAAGTGGGAGGATCAGCCCCAGCATTTT.

In its sample, this clone was seen a few times. Germline is not matched at one junction end, which may reflect a read error. The same CDR3 also results from other DNA sequences found in this sample. This chain joins TRBV5-6 and TRBJ2-5, with 8 nucleotides matching TRBD2. The CDR3 consists of 15 residues. Germline loops: CDR1 SGHDT, CDR2 YYEEEE. The CDR3, as DNA: TGCGCCCGCCGCTTGGTGGCCGGGGGGGGAGAGACCCAGTACTTC. Translated: CARRLVAGGGETQYF. Full variable domain (remainder filled in from reference TRBV5-6 and TRBJ2-5): DAGVTQSPTHLIKTRGQQVTLRCSPKSGHDTVSWYQQALGQGPQFIFQYYEEEERQRGNFPDRFSGHQFPNYSSELNVNALLLGDSALYLCARRLVAGGGETQYFGPGTRLLVL.

V gene TRBV27 combines with J gene TRBJ2-5; D is unclear. The CDR3 is 10 residues long. Germline CDR1 and CDR2: MNHEY and SMNVEV (reference sequence). V was trimmed by 3 bases and J by 9 bases, leaving 5 bases between them. CDR3 DNA: TGTGCCAGCAGTTTTTCCCCCCAGTACTTC. Its translation is CASSFSPQYF.

By share, this clone counts as large. The V gene is TRBV4-1, the J gene TRBJ2-3, with 11 bases fitting TRBD2. Germline V gene data show CDR1 as MGHRA and CDR2 as YSYEKL. The junction had 4 bases not matched to a gene; V was cut back by 5 bases and J by 0 bases. This CDR3 has 16 amino acids. CDR3 in amino acids: CASSSRTSGSTDTQYF. The CDR3 region has the DNA TGCGCCAGCAGCTCTCGGACTAGCGGGAGCACAGATACGCAGTATTTT.

CDR3 sequence (DNA): TGTGCCAGCGTAGGTGGAGAGACCCAGTACTTC. Translated: CASVGGETQYF. The genes are TRBV7-8 and TRBJ2-5; no clear D gene. The germline CDR1 and CDR2 sequences are SGHVS and FQNEAQ. Trimming stripped 8 bases from V and 4 bases from J, with 8 bases between. CDR3 length: 11 amino acids.

The chain links TRBV5-6 to TRBJ2-7; 9 bases fit TRBD2. This CDR3 comprises 14 residues. CDR1 and CDR2 (germline): SGHDT, YYEEEE. The V gene end was trimmed by 0 bases and the J gene end by 7 bases; junction bases not matched to a gene: 5. This CDR3 reads CASSLGLAGWEQYF. The CDR3 DNA reads TGTGCCAGCAGCTTGGGGCTAGCGGGGTGGGAGCAGTACTTC.

As regards this clone: This is likely an artifact of a read error, given a far larger clone one base away. Other DNA sequences within the sample encode an identical CDR3. CDR3 coding DNA: TGTGCCAGCTGCTGGGGGGCCGGGGGGGGAGAGACCCAGTACTTC. Residues: CASCWGAGGGETQYF. The V gene is TRBV5-6, the J gene TRBJ2-5; TRBD2 agrees at 8 bases. Trimming at V came to 7 bases and at J to 4 bases, leaving 12 bases not matched to a gene. Per germline, CDR1 SGHDT and CDR2 YYEEEE. This CDR3 is 15 amino acids long. Drawing the rest from reference TRBV5-6 and TRBJ2-5, the complete variable domain is DAGVTQSPTHLIKTRGQQVTLRCSPKSGHDTVSWYQQALGQGPQFIFQYYEEEERQRGNFPDRFSGHQFPNYSSELNVNALLLGDSALYLCASCWGAGGGETQYFGPGTRLLVL.

This chain uses TRBV27 with TRBJ2-1, with D uncertain. Germline loops: CDR1 MNHEY, CDR2 SMNVEV (reference sequence). Trimming removed 5 bases from V and 9 bases from J, with 17 bases in between. The length of the CDR3 is 14 residues. The CDR3 region is CASSAVSLISEQFF. CDR3 sequence (DNA): TGTGCCAGCAGTGCAGTTTCTTTGATCAGTGAGCAGTTCTTC.